One and the same sample provided the 3 T cell receptor beta chains below, sequenced in a study of vaccination effects on CD4 cells after COVID-19. Sequencing in the ViraFEST assay came after antigen-specific CD4+ T cells had been expanded with viral peptide pools, which were used to stimulate PBMC. Investigators separated out CD4+ T cells once around nine days of culture had passed. Vaccinees lacked prior SARS-CoV-2 infection and tested negative for nucleocapsid antibodies. These receptors have no identified antigens. Repertoires were generated with immunoSEQ multiplex PCR, while TCRdb's copy carries only in-frame clones and drops some. The table records 35,000 to 50,000 clones, 77% of them present only once. This specimen was CD4+ T cells from PBMCs cultured with HCoV-NL63 spike peptides, taken before COVID-19 vaccination. These receptors all come from a human donor who received a COVID-19 vaccine.

This clone was counted only a few times. The chain uses TRBV5-4 and TRBJ2-1; 7 nucleotides agree with TRBD1. V lost 6 bases, J lost 3 bases, and 9 bases stayed unmatched. The CDR3 sequence is 15 residues long. Germline values: CDR1 SGHNT, CDR2 YYREEE (reference sequence). The CDR3 region is CASTNPGQLYNEQFF. The CDR3 nucleotides read TGTGCCAGCACCAATCCGGGACAGCTCTACAATGAGCAGTTCTTC.

The chain is built from TRBV3-1 (or the pseudogene TRBV3-2) and TRBJ2-5; D unclear. Per germline, CDR1 LGHDT and CDR2 YNNKEL (reference sequence). This CDR3 spans 14 amino acids. V was trimmed by 1 base and J by 5 bases, leaving 11 bases between them. Written as DNA, the CDR3 is TGTGCCAGCAGCCAAGGGCACCTGTGGGAGACCCAGTACTTC. Translated, it gives CASSQGHLWETQYF.

The V call is TRBV27, the J call TRBJ1-1, with unresolved D. V was pared by 0 bases and J by 5 bases, with 10 bases between. The germline V gene encodes CDR1 MNHEY and CDR2 SMNVEV (reference sequence). CDR3 length equals 14 residues. The CDR3 reads CASSLSFRGTEAFF. Here the CDR3 DNA reads TGTGCCAGCAGTTTATCGTTCCGGGGTACTGAAGCTTTCTTT.